The 24 T cell receptor beta chains below come from one sample, sequenced in a study of regulatory T cells in long-lasting Graves disease. Time point described: newly diagnosed GD, antithyroid drugs for less than 3 months. RNA extracted from PBMCs served as the sequencing template. HTBI primers from iRepertoire and Arm-PCR of CDR3 regions yielded the TCR beta libraries. MiXCR, run by TCRdb on the multiplex PCR reads, gives a single entry per CDR3 protein. The sample shows under 700,000 distinct CDR3 sequences, around 16% of them seen only once. These data also featured in a second study, about T cells in Graves' hyperthyroidism and ophthalmopathy.

Sequences were derived from peripheral blood mononuclear cells (PBMCs), sampled at new diagnosis, from a patient treated with antithyroid drugs. The receptors were gathered from a woman aged 40-60 years with Graves disease.

The CDR3 sequence is CASSPTAGANTGELFF. The DNA of the CDR3 is TGTGCCAGCAGCCCCACAGCGGGGGCGAACACCGGGGAGCTGTTTTTT. The rearrangement uses TRBV7-9 and TRBJ2-2, with TRBD2 identical over 8 bases. J lost 0 bases, V lost 5 bases, and 5 bases had no gene match. The germline CDR1 and CDR2 sequences are SEHNR and FQNEAQ (reference sequence). This CDR3 is 16 amino acids long.

CDR3 bases: TGTGCCAGCAGCCGAAGCCGGACCTCTGAAGCTTTCTTT. It is translated as CASSRSRTSEAFF. The chain links TRBV12-3 or TRBV12-4 to TRBJ1-1, with D hard to call. CDR3 length: 13 residues. Trimming pared 6 bases from V and 6 bases from J, leaving 14 bases between.

Only a few counts were recorded for this clonotype. The rearrangement links TRBV19 to TRBJ1-1, with a possible D match to TRBD1 (6 bases). The V end was cut by 7 bases, the J end by 12 bases, with 15 bases between. The CDR3 contains 11 residues. Germline CDR1 LNHDA, CDR2 SQIVND (reference sequence). CDR3 in DNA: TGTGCCAGTAACCAAGGGGGTAGGCCTTTCTTT. Its translation: CASNQGGRPFF.

This chain links TRBV5-6 with TRBJ2-1; 7 bases match TRBD2. The CDR3 runs 13 residues. V dropped 4 bases and J dropped 15; count of bases not matched to a gene: 13. Germline lookup yields CDR1 SGHDT and CDR2 YYEEEE. The CDR3: CASSREDPPGRFF. For the CDR3, the DNA is TGTGCCAGCAGCCGGGAGGACCCTCCTGGTAGGTTCTTC.

This chain joins TRBV5-1 and TRBJ2-7; 7 positions agree with TRBD1. The CDR3 loop spans 14 amino acids. Germline-derived CDR1 and CDR2 are SGHRS and YFSETQ. Unmatched junction bases numbered 5, after V lost 5 bases and J lost 0 bases. In DNA, the CDR3 is TGCGCCAGCAGATCGACAGGGAGCTCCTACGAGCAGTACTTC. It specifies CASRSTGSSYEQYF.

This clonotype was picked up a small number of times. The chain is built from TRBV20-1 and TRBJ2-1, with 7 bases fitting TRBD2. The junction had 7 bases not matched to a gene; V was cut back by 3 bases and J by 14 bases. The CDR3 contains 11 residues. Germline V lookup: CDR1 DFQATT, CDR2 SNEGSKA (reference sequence). CDR3 sequence reads: CSARGLQAEFF. CDR3 nucleotides: TGCAGTGCTAGGGGACTACAAGCCGAGTTCTTC.

This chain connects TRBV7-9 to TRBJ2-7; 9 positions agree with TRBD2. V lost 1 base, J lost 5 bases, and 6 bases stayed unmatched. The CDR3 loop spans 15 amino acids. CDR1 SEHNR and CDR2 FQNEAQ come from the germline V gene (reference sequence). CDR3 amino acids: CASSLGGSGSHEQYF. The CDR3 nucleotides are TGTGCCAGCAGCTTAGGTGGTAGCGGGAGCCACGAGCAGTACTTC.

Regarding this clonotype: The CDR3 carries no conserved terminal phenylalanine or tryptophan, so it likely arises from a read error. The V and J genes are TRBV18 and TRBJ1-1, with TRBD1 matching over 7 bases. This CDR3 is 16 amino acids long. V dropped 3 bases and J dropped 2; count of bases not matched to a gene: 9. Germline CDR1 KGHSH, CDR2 LQKENI. In DNA, the CDR3 is TGTGCCAGCTCACCCCAGGGACAGTTTAAAAACACTGAAGCTTTCTGT. Protein sequence: CASSPQGQFKNTEAFC.

The sample holds many counts of this clonotype. The chain combines TRBV3-1 with TRBJ2-3, with D hard to call. The CDR3 is 13 residues long. Germline V CDR1 and CDR2: LGHDT, YNNKEL (reference sequence). V was trimmed by 4 bases and J by 10 bases, leaving 15 bases between them. The DNA of the CDR3 is TGTGCCAGCAGCCTAGAAGGCATACCTGCGCAGTATTTT. Its translation is CASSLEGIPAQYF.

The table lists this clonotype with many counts. The chain links TRBV27 to TRBJ1-2; D remains ambiguous. The CDR3 has 15 residues. V was pared by 6 bases and J by 5 bases, with 19 bases between. Germline V gene lookup returns CDR1 MNHEY and CDR2 SMNVEV (reference sequence). The CDR3 region has the DNA TGTGCCAGCAGCCCTTCCCGGGAGGGAGGGTATGGCTACACCTTC. It is translated as CASSPSREGGYGYTF.

In this sample, this clonotype turned up a few times. This chain connects TRBV6-5 to TRBJ1-1; TRBD1 aligns across 11 bases. This CDR3 has 14 residues. With V trimmed by 2 bases and J by 7 bases, 3 bases remained unmatched. Germline V gene lookup returns CDR1 MNHEY and CDR2 SVGAGI. CDR3: CASSYRTGGGEAFF. DNA of the CDR3: TGTGCCAGCAGTTACAGGACAGGGGGCGGTGAAGCTTTCTTT.

This clonotype was recorded once. V and J are TRBV6-1 and TRBJ2-7; TRBD1 is a possible D gene (5 bases). Germline V gene data show CDR1 as MNHNS and CDR2 as SASEGT. V was cut by 4 bases and J by 4 bases, with 17 bases left in between. The CDR3 is 15 residues long. The CDR3 nucleotides read TGTGCCAGCAGTGCATTGACATGGGGCCCATACGAGCAGTACTTC. This sequence encodes CASSALTWGPYEQYF.

Remarks on this clonotype: A much more abundant neighbour one base away suggests this may be a read error. The chain uses TRBV12-3 or TRBV12-4 and TRBJ1-1; weak D call: TRBD1 (5 bases). CDR3 length equals 14 residues. The germline V and J ends were trimmed by 8 bases and 0 bases, with 13 bases remaining between them. The CDR3 nucleotides are TGTGCCAGCGGCCCTCGGGGGATGAACACTGAAGCTTTCTTT. Translating gives CASGPRGMNTEAFF.

This clonotype was observed many times. The chain is built from TRBV6-5 and TRBJ2-1; D may be TRBD2 (5 bases). Looked up from germline, CDR1 is MNHEY and CDR2 is SVGAGI. V shed 4 bases and J shed 10 bases, with 14 bases lying between them. This CDR3 comprises 13 residues. CDR3 amino acids: CASSSLTPGEQFF. In nucleotides, the CDR3 is TGTGCCAGCAGTTCCCTGACGCCGGGAGAGCAGTTCTTC.

The chain has TRBV25-1 and TRBJ2-3, with D possibly being TRBD1 (5 bases). Per the germline V gene, CDR1 is MGHDK and CDR2 is SYGVNS. The CDR3 contains 13 residues. Trimming removed 7 bases from V and 1 base from J, with 9 bases in between. CDR3 sequence (DNA): TGTGCCAGCACCAGGGTGGGCACAGATACGCAGTATTTT. This codes for CASTRVGTDTQYF.

Regarding this clonotype: A much larger clone is a single base away; this may be a read error. The rearrangement uses TRBV30 and TRBJ1-1; TRBD1 agrees at 8 bases. The CDR3 consists of 13 residues. Trimming removed 4 bases from V and 3 bases from J; junction bases left unmatched: 4. Germline lookup yields CDR1 GTSNPN and CDR2 SVGIG (reference sequence). As DNA, the CDR3 is TGTGCCTGGACAGGGGGCGCGGACACTGAAGCTTTCTTT. This translates into CAWTGGADTEAFF.

Many counts were recorded for this clonotype. V gene TRBV3-1 combines with J gene TRBJ2-1, with D unresolved. CDR3 length: 13 residues. V lost 3 bases and J 7 bases, leaving 10 bases between the germline ends. Germline V lookup: CDR1 LGHDT, CDR2 YNNKEL (reference sequence). CDR3 coding DNA: TGTGCCAGCAGCCATCACGTTGGGAATGAGCAGTTCTTC. Translated: CASSHHVGNEQFF.

V gene TRBV7-9 combines with J gene TRBJ2-3; TRBD1 aligns across 9 bases. Germline loops: CDR1 SEHNR, CDR2 FQNEAQ (reference sequence). This CDR3 has 12 amino acids. Trimming took 4 bases from V and 15 from J; bases not matched to a gene: 8. CDR3 in DNA: TGTGCCAGCAGCTCGGCTGACAGGGGGGAATATTTT. Encoded protein: CASSSADRGEYF.

This clonotype appeared many times. The chain is built from TRBV12-3 or TRBV12-4 and TRBJ1-2, with TRBD1 as a possible D gene (6 bases). V lost 4 bases and J 4 bases, leaving 13 bases between the germline ends. This CDR3 has 14 residues. The CDR3 DNA reads as TGTGCCAGCAGTTACAGCGCAGGGGCCTATGGCTACACCTTC. Residues: CASSYSAGAYGYTF.

V is TRBV7-8 and J is TRBJ1-2; 8 bases are shared with TRBD1. CDR1 is SGHVS, CDR2 FQNEAQ, per germline. With 5 bases clipped from V and 2 bases from J, the junction kept 16 bases outside the gene matches. CDR3 length: 18 residues. CDR3 in DNA: TGTGCCAGCAGCGCCAGGGGGCGGACAATAAGACCAAACTATGGCTACACCTTC. This gives the protein CASSARGRTIRPNYGYTF.

The chain has TRBV6-1 and TRBJ2-1; weak D call: TRBD1 (6 bases). Between the trimmed V and J ends, which lost 6 bases and 7 bases, there was a span of 19 bases. The germline CDR1 and CDR2 sequences are MNHNS and SASEGT. This CDR3 contains 15 residues. The CDR3 region has the DNA TGTGCCAGCAGACCCGGGACAACATGGGGAAATGAGCAGTTCTTC. This gives the protein CASRPGTTWGNEQFF.

This clonotype has ten or more counts. CDR3 DNA: TGTGCCAGCAGTCCCAACCCCGACAGCAATGAGCAGTTCTTC. The encoded protein is CASSPNPDSNEQFF. The chain combines TRBV12-3 or TRBV12-4 with TRBJ2-1; TRBD1 is a possible D gene (5 bases). V was trimmed by 5 bases and J by 6 bases, leaving 14 bases between them. The CDR3 sequence is 14 residues long.

This sequence joins TRBV6-1 and TRBJ1-6, with D perhaps TRBD1 (6 bases). The CDR3 covers 12 residues. The V gene lost 7 bases and the J gene lost 10 bases, with 11 bases spanning the gap. Germline CDR1 MNHNS, CDR2 SASEGT. CDR3 protein: CASKDGGSPLHF. As DNA, the CDR3 is TGTGCCAGCAAAGACGGGGGCTCACCCCTCCACTTT.

This clonotype was counted ten times or more. The J gene is TRBJ2-1, the V gene TRBV7-9; 9 positions agree with TRBD1. J lost 1 base, V lost 5 bases, and 9 bases had no gene match. CDR3 length equals 17 residues. Per germline, CDR1 SEHNR and CDR2 FQNEAQ (reference sequence). CDR3 coding DNA: TGTGCCAGCAGCCTGCGATGGGACAGGGCTTCCTACAATGAGCAGTTCTTC. Translated, it gives CASSLRWDRASYNEQFF.